Below, one T cell receptor beta chain is given with its context. The antigen is not known. The germline V gene has CDR1 SGHAT and CDR2 FQNNGV. Deletions cut 6 bases from V and 4 bases from J, with 8 bases between. This CDR3 spans 12 amino acids. Sorted CD4+ subsets: naive, central memory, regulatory, stem cell-like memory (CD45RO/CCR7/CD25/CD127/CD95/CD27 panel). The source of the sample is a study of beta chain features in type 1 diabetes. Study findings and constraints: Type 1 diabetes patients showed a moderate but significant shortening of TCRB CDR3s in all four CD4+ subsets.

What was sequenced were expressed TCRB transcripts, since all of the isolated RNA had been reverse transcribed. Assay: immunoSEQ multiplex PCR; the TCRdb copy retains only in-frame clones and omits some. The sample has a few hundred thousand clones; roughly 9.6% are singletons. The TCR originated in a woman between 25 and 40 years old in good health. Material: naive CD4+ T cells from blood. The chain recombines TRBV11-2 with TRBJ2-3; D perhaps matches TRBD1 (5 bases). CDR3 loop: CASSPGSDTQYF. CDR3 nucleotides: TGTGCCAGCAGTCCAGGGTCAGATACGCAGTATTTT.